These 9 T cell receptor beta chains originate from one sample sequenced in a study of cytomegalovirus exposure and HLA in healthy donors. Use of 60 Vbeta and 13 Jbeta primers characterized the PCR. TCRdb's table, derived via immunoSEQ multiplex PCR, lists solely in-frame clones and lacks some. The sample includes tens of thousands of clones, 79% of them seen just once. What was sequenced was PBMCs. All receptors derive from a middle-aged woman in good health and CMV-seronegative.

The chain carries TRBV13 and TRBJ2-1, with D possibly matching TRBD2 (5 bases). The CDR3 contains 14 residues. Germline loops: CDR1 PRHDT, CDR2 FYEKMQ (reference sequence). Trimming took 2 bases from V and 4 from J, leaving 9 bases between them. Here the CDR3 DNA reads TGTGCCAGCAGCTTATTAGCGCTATACAATGAGCAGTTCTTC. This encodes CASSLLALYNEQFF.

The chain uses TRBV30 and TRBJ2-7, with D hard to call. The germline V gene encodes CDR1 GTSNPN and CDR2 SVGIG (reference sequence). The CDR3 contains 14 residues. Trimming shortened V by 0 bases and J by 2 bases, and 11 bases separated the two germline ends. The CDR3 region is CAWSVLSLAYEQYF. The CDR3 nucleotides read TGTGCCTGGAGTGTATTATCATTAGCCTACGAGCAGTACTTC.

This chain uses TRBV5-1 with TRBJ1-1, with 7 bases matching TRBD1. Germline lookup yields CDR1 SGHRS and CDR2 YFSETQ. This CDR3 spans 17 amino acids. Trimming cost V 1 base and J 3 bases; bases outside gene matches: 12. CDR3 amino acids: CASSLLRDSQVDTEAFF. In DNA, the CDR3 is TGCGCCAGCAGCTTGCTTCGGGACAGTCAGGTGGACACTGAAGCTTTCTTT. The full variable domain, in which reference TRBV5-1 and TRBJ1-1 provide the parts outside the CDR3, is KAGVTQTPRYLIKTRGQQVTLSCSPISGHRSVSWYQQTPGQGLQFLFEYFSETQRNKGNFPGRFSGRQFSNSRSEMNVSTLELGDSALYLCASSLLRDSQVDTEAFFGQGTRLTVV.

The CDR3 coding sequence is TGTGCCATCAGTGAGTTGGAGTACTATGGCTACACCTTC. This encodes CAISELEYYGYTF. The J gene is TRBJ1-2, the V gene TRBV10-3, with D unclear. Germline V gene lookup returns CDR1 ENHRY and CDR2 SYGVKD. Trimming shortened V by 1 base and J by 3 bases, and 6 bases separated the two germline ends. The CDR3 runs 13 residues.

The chain has TRBV7-2 and TRBJ1-2; TRBD1 matches 7 bases. CDR3 size: 15 residues. V dropped 6 bases and J dropped 0; count of bases not matched to a gene: 7. Germline V gene sequence: CDR1 SGHTA, CDR2 FQGNSA. The CDR3 DNA reads TGTGCCAGCAGGGCTACAGGGGCCCCTAACTATGGCTACACCTTC. Protein product: CASRATGAPNYGYTF. The full variable domain, rest sourced from reference TRBV7-2 and TRBJ1-2, is GAGVSQSPSNKVTEKGKDVELRCDPISGHTALYWYRQSLGQGLEFLIYFQGNSAPDKSGLPSDRFSAERTGGSVSTLTIQRTQQEDSAVYLCASRATGAPNYGYTFGSGTRLTVV.

This clone has more than one count but fewer than ten. The V gene is TRBV28, the J gene TRBJ1-6, with 7 bases fitting TRBD1. The CDR3 spans 15 residues. J gave up 9 bases and V 2 bases, and 7 bases lay outside the gene matches. The germline V gene has CDR1 MDHEN and CDR2 SYDVKM. CDR3 loop: CASSLTRGRRSPLHF. CDR3 nucleotide sequence: TGTGCCAGCAGTTTAACGAGGGGGCGTCGTTCACCCCTCCACTTT.

This clone is medium-sized. This chain joins TRBV5-6 and TRBJ2-6; 10 positions match TRBD2. V trimming: 4 bases; J trimming: 0 bases; junction bases outside the gene matches: 4. This CDR3 spans 17 amino acids. CDR1 is SGHDT, CDR2 YYEEEE, per germline. The CDR3 DNA reads as TGTGCCAGCAGCGTTAGCGGGGGGCTCTCTGGGGCCAACGTCCTGACTTTC. It specifies CASSVSGGLSGANVLTF.

The chain combines TRBV7-6 with TRBJ2-1; 10 positions agree with TRBD1. V was pared by 5 bases and J by 4 bases, with 5 bases of the junction left unmatched. From germline, CDR1 is SGHVS and CDR2 FNYEAQ. The CDR3 covers 15 residues. The CDR3 here is CASSPGTGAYNEQFF. DNA for the CDR3: TGTGCCAGCAGCCCAGGGACAGGGGCATACAATGAGCAGTTCTTC.

This clone came up a few times. This sequence joins TRBV19 and TRBJ2-1; TRBD1 might be the D (6 bases). V was cut by 3 bases and J by 9 bases, with 12 bases left in between. CDR3 length: 13 amino acids. Looked up from germline, CDR1 is LNHDA and CDR2 is SQIVND (reference sequence). As DNA, the CDR3 is TGTGCCAGTAGTATTTCCAGGGGAAGTGAGCAGTTCTTC. It encodes CASSISRGSEQFF. Looking up the rest from reference TRBV19 and TRBJ2-1 gives the full variable domain: DGGITQSPKYLFRKEGQNVTLSCEQNLNHDAMYWYRQDPGQGLRLIYYSQIVNDFQKGDIAEGYSVSREKKESFPLTVTSAQKNPTAFYLCASSISRGSEQFFGPGTRLTVL.